These T cell receptor beta chains were read from a single sample in a study of blood T cell repertoires in COVID-19. TCRdb's table, derived via immunoSEQ multiplex PCR, lists solely in-frame clones and lacks some. This table holds fewer than 350,000 clones, less than 85% found once. Input material: PBMCs or T cells enriched from blood (not recorded which). The receptor set was obtained from a woman aged 45-60 years who had recovered from COVID-19. CDR3s include the opening cysteine and the closing phenylalanine or tryptophan. Fields, in order: CDR3 DNA, CDR3 protein, clone size, J gene, V gene, D gene. A D gene is named only where the DNA matches it firmly. Only some rows state a clone size, as once, few, many or a class for expanded clones.

cdr3_nt: TGCGCCAGCTTAACACACAATGAGCAGTTCTTC
cdr3_aa: CASLTHNEQFF
clone_size: .
j_call: TRBJ2-1
v_call: TRBV10-2
d_call: .

cdr3_nt: TGCGCCAGCAGCCGATCACTGGCGGAAGTTAACTATGGCTACACCTTC
cdr3_aa: CASSRSLAEVNYGYTF
clone_size: .
j_call: TRBJ1-2
v_call: TRBV4-3
d_call: .

cdr3_nt: TGTGCCAGCAGTGCGTCCCCGGGGAGGCCTAACTCACCCCTCCACTTT
cdr3_aa: CASSASPGRPNSPLHF
clone_size: .
j_call: TRBJ1-6
v_call: TRBV2
d_call: .

cdr3_nt: TGTGCCAGCACCGACCGACAGGGGGCCGGCTATGGCTACACCTTC
cdr3_aa: CASTDRQGAGYGYTF
clone_size: .
j_call: TRBJ1-2
v_call: TRBV28
d_call: TRBD1

cdr3_nt: TGTGCCGTCTGGGACAGGGCCTACGAGCAGTACTTC
cdr3_aa: CAVWDRAYEQYF
clone_size: .
j_call: TRBJ2-7
v_call: TRBV28
d_call: TRBD1

cdr3_nt: TGCGCCAGCAGTGAGTCGGGACACCTCTGGACCACCGGGGAGCTGTTTTTT
cdr3_aa: CASSESGHLWTTGELFF
clone_size: once
j_call: TRBJ2-2
v_call: TRBV10-2
d_call: .

cdr3_nt: TGTGCCAGCAGGAGGGGGTGGGCTAATGAAAAACTGTTTTTT
cdr3_aa: CASRRGWANEKLFF
clone_size: few
j_call: TRBJ1-4
v_call: TRBV27
d_call: .

cdr3_nt: TGTGCCAGCTCACCAGCGAATAGGGCAGGGGAAAAACTGTTTTTT
cdr3_aa: CASSPANRAGEKLFF
clone_size: .
j_call: TRBJ1-4
v_call: TRBV18
d_call: .

cdr3_nt: TGTGCCAGCAGCTTCGCAATACAGGGGGCGCTCAGGGAAAAACTGTTTTTT
cdr3_aa: CASSFAIQGALREKLFF
clone_size: .
j_call: TRBJ1-4
v_call: TRBV5-8
d_call: TRBD1

cdr3_nt: TGCGCCAGCAGCGGGCAGGGACTGGACTATGGCTACACCTTC
cdr3_aa: CASSGQGLDYGYTF
clone_size: .
j_call: TRBJ1-2
v_call: TRBV5-1
d_call: .

cdr3_nt: TGTGCCAGTAGTATCGGTCAAGGCGGGAGTAACCAGTATTTT
cdr3_aa: CASSIGQGGSNQYF
clone_size: .
j_call: TRBJ2-3
v_call: TRBV19
d_call: TRBD2

cdr3_nt: TGCGCCAGCAGCACGGGACAGGGGCGCCAAGAGACCCAGTACTTC
cdr3_aa: CASSTGQGRQETQYF
clone_size: .
j_call: TRBJ2-5
v_call: TRBV5-1
d_call: TRBD1

cdr3_nt: TGTGCCAGCAGTGAAGGAGGGGGTGCCTACGAGCAGTACTTC
cdr3_aa: CASSEGGGAYEQYF
clone_size: .
j_call: TRBJ2-7
v_call: TRBV2
d_call: .

cdr3_nt: TGCGCCAGCGGGACAACCGGCGGGGAGCTGTTTTTT
cdr3_aa: CASGTTGGELFF
clone_size: few
j_call: TRBJ2-2
v_call: TRBV4-1
d_call: .

cdr3_nt: TGTGCCAGCAGCCCCACCCCGACAGCCTTAGCTACTGGAAACACCATATATTTT
cdr3_aa: CASSPTPTALATGNTIYF
clone_size: .
j_call: TRBJ1-3
v_call: TRBV5-5
d_call: .

cdr3_nt: TGTGCCAGCAGTTTATTTCCCATCAGAAACAATTCACCCCTCCACTTT
cdr3_aa: CASSLFPIRNNSPLHF
clone_size: .
j_call: TRBJ1-6
v_call: TRBV28
d_call: .

cdr3_nt: TGTGCCAGCACCGACAGGGATAGCAATCAGCCCCAGCATTTT
cdr3_aa: CASTDRDSNQPQHF
clone_size: .
j_call: TRBJ1-5
v_call: TRBV2
d_call: TRBD1

cdr3_nt: TGTGCCAGTAGTAGGGGGGTTTCGTCCGGAAACACCATATATTTT
cdr3_aa: CASSRGVSSGNTIYF
clone_size: .
j_call: TRBJ1-3
v_call: TRBV19
d_call: .

cdr3_nt: TGTGCCAGCAGCCAAGGGAGCTCCTATAATTCACCCCTCCACTTT
cdr3_aa: CASSQGSSYNSPLHF
clone_size: .
j_call: TRBJ1-6
v_call: TRBV3-1/TRBV3-2
d_call: .

cdr3_nt: TGTGCCTGGGGGGCTGGGCGACAGCTATTTTTC
cdr3_aa: CAWGAGRQLFF
clone_size: .
j_call: TRBJ1-2
v_call: TRBV30
d_call: .

cdr3_nt: TGCGCCAGCAGCCAAGATGGACAGGGTGAAGCTTTCTTT
cdr3_aa: CASSQDGQGEAFF
clone_size: .
j_call: TRBJ1-1
v_call: TRBV4-3
d_call: TRBD1

cdr3_nt: TGTGCCAGCAGCCCAACCGTCGGGGGGACTAATGAAAAACTGTTTTTT
cdr3_aa: CASSPTVGGTNEKLFF
clone_size: .
j_call: TRBJ1-4
v_call: TRBV7-9
d_call: .

cdr3_nt: TGTGCCTGGAGTGTCAGGGGGGCGAATTCACCCCTCCACTTT
cdr3_aa: CAWSVRGANSPLHF
clone_size: .
j_call: TRBJ1-6
v_call: TRBV30
d_call: TRBD1

cdr3_nt: TGTGCCAGCAGCTTAGGGGGATGGGGGCCGCCTACCACCGGGGAGCTGTTTTTT
cdr3_aa: CASSLGGWGPPTTGELFF
clone_size: once
j_call: TRBJ2-2
v_call: TRBV11-2
d_call: .

cdr3_nt: TGTGCCAGTTTACAGGGGCCTCCCTACGAGCAGTACTTC
cdr3_aa: CASLQGPPYEQYF
clone_size: many
j_call: TRBJ2-7
v_call: TRBV28
d_call: TRBD1

cdr3_nt: TGTGCCAGCAGCCGGACAGGGGGCAATACCTATGGCTACACCTTC
cdr3_aa: CASSRTGGNTYGYTF
clone_size: .
j_call: TRBJ1-2
v_call: TRBV5-6
d_call: TRBD1

cdr3_nt: TGTGCCAGTAGTAATCAGGGGACAGCTAGCTATGGCTACACCTTC
cdr3_aa: CASSNQGTASYGYTF
clone_size: .
j_call: TRBJ1-2
v_call: TRBV19
d_call: TRBD1

cdr3_nt: TGTGCCTGGAGTAGGACACGTCGGGCTGGGGAGCAGTTCTTC
cdr3_aa: CAWSRTRRAGEQFF
clone_size: .
j_call: TRBJ2-1
v_call: TRBV30
d_call: .

cdr3_nt: TGCAGCGTCACCGACAGGGCAAGAGGAAACACCATATATTTT
cdr3_aa: CSVTDRARGNTIYF
clone_size: .
j_call: TRBJ1-3
v_call: TRBV29-1
d_call: TRBD1

cdr3_nt: TGTGCCACCGATGACAGGCCGGGATATGGCTACACCTTC
cdr3_aa: CATDDRPGYGYTF
clone_size: .
j_call: TRBJ1-2
v_call: TRBV6-5
d_call: .

cdr3_nt: TGTGCCACCAGCAGAGTACAGGGCCTCTACAATGAGCAGTTCTTC
cdr3_aa: CATSRVQGLYNEQFF
clone_size: few
j_call: TRBJ2-1
v_call: TRBV15
d_call: .

cdr3_nt: TGTGCCACCAGAGGACAGGGGTTTAATGAAAAACTGTTTTTT
cdr3_aa: CATRGQGFNEKLFF
clone_size: .
j_call: TRBJ1-4
v_call: TRBV15
d_call: TRBD1

cdr3_nt: TGTGCCAGCTCACTACAGCCAGGACAGGCGGGGACTGAAGCTTTCTTT
cdr3_aa: CASSLQPGQAGTEAFF
clone_size: .
j_call: TRBJ1-1
v_call: TRBV18
d_call: TRBD1

cdr3_nt: TGTGCCAGCAGCCCCGCCACTAGCGGCTCCCAACAGTTCTTC
cdr3_aa: CASSPATSGSQQFF
clone_size: .
j_call: TRBJ2-1
v_call: TRBV7-2
d_call: TRBD2

cdr3_nt: TGTGCCAGCTCACGACTCCGGGACCAAGAGACCCAGTACTTC
cdr3_aa: CASSRLRDQETQYF
clone_size: .
j_call: TRBJ2-5
v_call: TRBV18
d_call: .

cdr3_nt: TGTGCCAGTCAAGAAGGGACAGGGGGCTCAGGTGGCTACACCTTC
cdr3_aa: CASQEGTGGSGGYTF
clone_size: .
j_call: TRBJ1-2
v_call: TRBV19
d_call: TRBD1

cdr3_nt: TGTGCCAGTAGTATAGCCTTGGGGAGGGGAGGGTTTCGAAACACTGAAGCTTTCTTT
cdr3_aa: CASSIALGRGGFRNTEAFF
clone_size: few
j_call: TRBJ1-1
v_call: TRBV19
d_call: .

cdr3_nt: TGTGCCAGCAGCACCCTAGGACAGGGTGGGGCTGAAGCTTTCTTT
cdr3_aa: CASSTLGQGGAEAFF
clone_size: .
j_call: TRBJ1-1
v_call: TRBV5-4
d_call: TRBD1

cdr3_nt: TGTGCCAGCAGCTTCGCCGGGACACCCTACGAGCAGTACTTC
cdr3_aa: CASSFAGTPYEQYF
clone_size: .
j_call: TRBJ2-7
v_call: TRBV5-4
d_call: .

cdr3_nt: TGTGCCAGCAGCTCCCGGACAGGGGGCGACTATGGCTACACCTTC
cdr3_aa: CASSSRTGGDYGYTF
clone_size: .
j_call: TRBJ1-2
v_call: TRBV9
d_call: TRBD1

cdr3_nt: TGTGCCAGTAGTATTAGTGTGAGTATCTACGAGCAGTACTTC
cdr3_aa: CASSISVSIYEQYF
clone_size: .
j_call: TRBJ2-7
v_call: TRBV19
d_call: .

cdr3_nt: TGTGCCAGCAGCTTCAAAGGGGCACGTACGTTCGACACTGAAGCTTTCTTT
cdr3_aa: CASSFKGARTFDTEAFF
clone_size: few
j_call: TRBJ1-1
v_call: TRBV11-2
d_call: .

cdr3_nt: TGTGCCAGCAGCTTAGCGCGGGATAACTACGAGCAGTACTTC
cdr3_aa: CASSLARDNYEQYF
clone_size: .
j_call: TRBJ2-7
v_call: TRBV7-8
d_call: .

cdr3_nt: TGTGCCAGCATTAGCGGGGGGAAAGAGACCCAGTACTTC
cdr3_aa: CASISGGKETQYF
clone_size: .
j_call: TRBJ2-5
v_call: TRBV28
d_call: TRBD2

cdr3_nt: TGTGCCAGCAGTGAAGCGCCGGACAGGTACTCAGACGGCTACACCTTC
cdr3_aa: CASSEAPDRYSDGYTF
clone_size: .
j_call: TRBJ1-2
v_call: TRBV2
d_call: TRBD1

cdr3_nt: TGTGCCAGCAGTCTACAGACAGGGAATCAGCCCCAGCATTTT
cdr3_aa: CASSLQTGNQPQHF
clone_size: .
j_call: TRBJ1-5
v_call: TRBV6-2/TRBV6-3
d_call: TRBD1

cdr3_nt: TGCGCCAGCAGTGAGTGGCGGGGGAATATAGAGGGCTACACCTTC
cdr3_aa: CASSEWRGNIEGYTF
clone_size: once
j_call: TRBJ1-2
v_call: TRBV10-2
d_call: .

cdr3_nt: TGTGCCACCAGCAGAGGACCGGGACAGGGTGACAATGAGCAGTTCTTC
cdr3_aa: CATSRGPGQGDNEQFF
clone_size: .
j_call: TRBJ2-1
v_call: TRBV15
d_call: TRBD1

cdr3_nt: TGTGCCAGCAGCTTAATGGGGCCGAACACTGAAGCTTTCTTT
cdr3_aa: CASSLMGPNTEAFF
clone_size: .
j_call: TRBJ1-1
v_call: TRBV11-2
d_call: .

cdr3_nt: TGTGCCAGCAGTTTAAGAGGGGGTAATGAAAAACTGTTTTTT
cdr3_aa: CASSLRGGNEKLFF
clone_size: .
j_call: TRBJ1-4
v_call: TRBV28
d_call: .

cdr3_nt: TGTGCCTGGAGTGACGGGACAGGAGACAATTCACCCCTCCACTTT
cdr3_aa: CAWSDGTGDNSPLHF
clone_size: .
j_call: TRBJ1-6
v_call: TRBV30
d_call: TRBD1

cdr3_nt: TGTGCCTGGACAGGGAACACCGGGGAGCTGTTTTTT
cdr3_aa: CAWTGNTGELFF
clone_size: .
j_call: TRBJ2-2
v_call: TRBV30
d_call: .

cdr3_nt: TGCGCCAGCAGCCAAGGATCTAGCGGGAGGACTGGCTACGAGCAGTACTTC
cdr3_aa: CASSQGSSGRTGYEQYF
clone_size: .
j_call: TRBJ2-7
v_call: TRBV4-1
d_call: TRBD2

cdr3_nt: TGTGCCAGCAGTAAGACAGGGACTAATGAAAAACTGTTTTTT
cdr3_aa: CASSKTGTNEKLFF
clone_size: .
j_call: TRBJ1-4
v_call: TRBV28
d_call: TRBD1

cdr3_nt: TGTGCCAGTAGTATCTCACAGAATCAAGAGACCCAGTACTTC
cdr3_aa: CASSISQNQETQYF
clone_size: .
j_call: TRBJ2-5
v_call: TRBV19
d_call: .

cdr3_nt: TGTGCCAGCAGCTTAGGGACAGGGAGGACTGAAGCTTTCTTT
cdr3_aa: CASSLGTGRTEAFF
clone_size: .
j_call: TRBJ1-1
v_call: TRBV11-2
d_call: TRBD1

cdr3_nt: TGTGCCAGCCGTCAACAGGGGCGAGTACATAACTATGGCTACACCTTC
cdr3_aa: CASRQQGRVHNYGYTF
clone_size: once
j_call: TRBJ1-2
v_call: TRBV19
d_call: TRBD1

cdr3_nt: TGTGCCAGCAGCTTTCCCAGAATAACCGGGGAGCTGTTTTTT
cdr3_aa: CASSFPRITGELFF
clone_size: few
j_call: TRBJ2-2
v_call: TRBV11-2
d_call: .

cdr3_nt: TGCAGCGCCGATGCCGGCGCTAGCCCCTACTATGGCTACACCTTC
cdr3_aa: CSADAGASPYYGYTF
clone_size: .
j_call: TRBJ1-2
v_call: TRBV29-1
d_call: .